The source of this T cell receptor (beta chain) is a study of cytomegalovirus exposure and HLA in healthy donors listed by TCRdb under 2017. Concerning the study at large: The 500 to 800 repertoires of the first cohort and the roughly 120 validation repertoires were produced on the same platform, according to a later analysis. Along with the roughly 670-subject first cohort, a separate validation cohort of approximately 110 different subjects was used. The study combined high-throughput TCR immunosequencing, statistical association of individual TCRs with disease status, and machine learning to predict cytomegalovirus infection status. The aim of the study was to test whether cataloging public T cell receptors could identify signatures of past pathogen exposure.

On this clone: The target of this receptor is not known. No base qualities exist here, and no much larger clone lies one base off it.

General conclusions and limits of the study: The study gave a list of some 150 TCR beta chains associated with cytomegalovirus. The authors suggested that the approach could potentially be extended to other disease states and immunological phenotypes. In both the original and validation cohorts, the classifier was reported to diagnose cytomegalovirus status with high specificity and sensitivity. In a later analysis, TCRs clustered in the first cohort were found to also tend to co-occur in the 120 or so validation repertoires, with approximately 94% of cluster scores above 0. Most TCR sequences were observed very rarely across donors, whereas some public TCRs were present in many individuals. A few of the identified cytomegalovirus-associated TCR beta chains were confirmed in vitro to be specific for cytomegalovirus antigens. A later analysis had no HLA typing for the validation cohort, so co-occurrence there was scored across all 130 or so repertoires.

Library creation used the immunoSEQ multiplex PCR assay. Turning to the authors' computational methods: A statistical classification framework was built to diagnose cytomegalovirus status from the catalog of TCR beta chain sequences. What TCRdb holds here is the immuneACCESS table cut down to in-frame rearrangements. Part of the clones is not present; checked against another copy, under half of the missing clones reflect an unresolved V gene, and the others are unexplained. V, J and clone size derive from that table, while D and trimming were established from the DNA sequence. Counted in this sample were fewer than 85,000 clones; 96% of them appeared once. The ten largest clonotypes hold about 1.3% of the sample. Trimming leaves V shorter by 3 bases and J shorter by 11 bases, with the junction holding 10 bases beyond the gene matches. The germline V gene (reference sequence) sets CDR1 to MNHEY and CDR2 to SMNVEV. Taken from cysteine to phenylalanine, the CDR3 has 15 residues. The sequence is cut down to CDR3 DNA, 45 bases in frame from base 1.

The donors were included in the validation cohort of approximately 120 subjects, a group kept apart from the roughly 670-subject first cohort. Input material: PBMCs. The clonotype was recovered from a woman aged 18-30 years in good health and CMV-seronegative. This sequence uses TRBV27 and TRBJ2-1, with 10 bases in between that match TRBD2. The DNA is as follows: TGTGCCAGCAGTTTGGGTCAGCGGGAGGGCCCTAAGCAGTTCTTC. It translates to CASSLGQREGPKQFF.